Listed below are T cell receptor beta chains from one sample, sequenced in a study of CD8 T cells in Susac syndrome. One entry per CDR3 protein, called by TCRdb with MiXCR from the immunoSEQ multiplex PCR reads. The sample shows about 160,000 distinct CDR3 sequences, about 94% of them seen only once. Sequenced: CD4+ T cells from PBMCs. These TCRs come from a human donor in good health. CDR3s include the opening cysteine and the closing phenylalanine or tryptophan. D genes are given only for firm matches. Only part of the rows carry a size: once, few, many, or a class if the clone is expanded.

V	D	size	J	DNA	CDR3
TRBV2	TRBD1	once	TRBJ1-1	TGTGCCAGCAGTCGGGACAGATTGAACACTGAAGCTTTCTTT	CASSRDRLNTEAFF
TRBV5-4	NA	NA	TRBJ2-3	TGTGCCAGCAGCCAAAAAAAGAATACGCAGTATTTT	CASSQKKNTQYF
TRBV4-2	TRBD2	NA	TRBJ2-7	TGTGCCAGCAGCCAAGAAGCCGTCGGGGGGGCGAGGGAGCAGTACTTC	CASSQEAVGGAREQYF
TRBV27	TRBD1	NA	TRBJ1-6	TGTGCCAGCAGTCCCCGGACAGGTCCTGATTCACCCCTCCACTTT	CASSPRTGPDSPLHF
TRBV5-1	TRBD1	NA	TRBJ1-6	TGCGCCAGCAGCTTAACAGGGGACAGCTATTCACCCCTCCACTTT	CASSLTGDSYSPLHF
TRBV7-6	NA	NA	TRBJ2-5	TGTGCCAGCAGCCCGGACAGACTAGAGACCCAGTACTTC	CASSPDRLETQYF
TRBV4-1	NA	NA	TRBJ2-5	TGCGCCAGCAGCCAAGATGGGACGGGAGAGACCCAGTACTTC	CASSQDGTGETQYF
TRBV6-1	NA	NA	TRBJ1-5	TGTGCCAGCAGTTGGGACGGAGACAGGAAGCCCCAGCATTTT	CASSWDGDRKPQHF
TRBV27	TRBD1	NA	TRBJ2-3	TGTGCCAGCAGCCGGGACAGGGGGACGCAGTATTTT	CASSRDRGTQYF
TRBV11-2	NA	NA	TRBJ1-1	TGTGCCAGCAGCTTAGTGCAGGGTTTGGACGCTTTCTTT	CASSLVQGLDAFF